The 14 T cell receptor beta chains below all came from one sample that was sequenced in a study of tumor T cells in aggressive B-cell lymphoma. Method: immunoSEQ multiplex PCR; TCRdb's copy keeps in-frame clones and lacks some. The sample shows about 4,600 clones, over 75% of them seen only once. The sample was tumor tissue. The receptors come from an adult with diffuse large B cell lymphoma.

The CDR3 spells CASSRGEDEKLFF. As DNA, the CDR3 is TGTGCCAGCTCAAGGGGTGAGGATGAAAAACTGTTTTTT. The chain employs TRBV18 and TRBJ1-4, with D possibly being TRBD1 (5 bases). Trimming pared 5 bases from V and 6 bases from J, leaving 10 bases between. Germline lookup yields CDR1 KGHSH and CDR2 LQKENI. The CDR3 loop spans 13 amino acids.

The V and J genes are TRBV30 and TRBJ2-7; TRBD1 matches 11 bases. Looked up from germline, CDR1 is GTSNPN and CDR2 is SVGIG (reference sequence). V lost 2 bases, J lost 1 base, and 13 bases stayed unmatched. The CDR3 spans 18 residues. Here the CDR3 reads CAWSSSLGTGGTSYEQYF. Written as DNA, the CDR3 is TGTGCCTGGAGTTCATCCTTAGGGACAGGGGGTACTTCCTACGAGCAGTACTTC.

The V call is TRBV19, the J call TRBJ2-2; D may be TRBD1 (6 bases). The CDR3 totals 15 residues. Trimming cost V 3 bases and J 5 bases, with 13 bases left between them. Germline V gene data show CDR1 as LNHDA and CDR2 as SQIVND (reference sequence). This CDR3 is CASSIQGIVTGELFF. In nucleotides, the CDR3 is TGTGCCAGTAGTATCCAGGGGATAGTGACCGGGGAGCTGTTTTTT. The full variable domain, in which reference TRBV19 and TRBJ2-2 provide the parts outside the CDR3, is DGGITQSPKYLFRKEGQNVTLSCEQNLNHDAMYWYRQDPGQGLRLIYYSQIVNDFQKGDIAEGYSVSREKKESFPLTVTSAQKNPTAFYLCASSIQGIVTGELFFGEGSRLTVL.

The gene calls are TRBV2 and TRBJ1-2; D gene unclear. Germline CDR1 SNHLY, CDR2 FYNNEI. The CDR3 is made up of 12 amino acids. V lost 7 bases and J lost 4, with 10 bases in between. CDR3 sequence reads: CASNSNPYGYTF. CDR3 coding DNA: TGTGCCAGCAACAGTAACCCCTATGGCTACACCTTC.

V and J are TRBV27 and TRBJ2-5; TRBD1 matches at 8 bases. This CDR3 is built from 14 residues. With V trimmed by 3 bases and J by 5 bases, 5 bases remained unmatched. Germline V lookup: CDR1 MNHEY, CDR2 SMNVEV (reference sequence). DNA for the CDR3: TGTGCCAGCAGTTTTGGACAGGGTGGTGAGACCCAGTACTTC. Amino acids: CASSFGQGGETQYF.

V usage is TRBV18 and J usage is TRBJ2-5, with 10 bases matching TRBD1. Germline loops: CDR1 KGHSH, CDR2 LQKENI. There are 15 residues in the CDR3. V dropped 3 bases and J dropped 1; count of bases not matched to a gene: 2. As DNA, the CDR3 is TGTGCCAGCTCACCGAGGACAGGGGGCCAAGAGACCCAGTACTTC. This sequence encodes CASSPRTGGQETQYF.

This clone turned up a few times. The J gene is TRBJ2-1, the V gene TRBV10-3, with 13 bases identical to TRBD2. The J segment lost 8 bases and the V segment lost 6 bases, leaving 13 bases of the junction unmatched. The germline V gene has CDR1 ENHRY and CDR2 SYGVKD. CDR3 length equals 17 residues. Written as DNA, the CDR3 is TGTGCCATCAGACCACCGGCCGGGACTAGCGGGATTGATGAGCAGTTCTTC. Encoded protein: CAIRPPAGTSGIDEQFF.

V usage is TRBV28 and J usage is TRBJ1-1, with D maybe TRBD1 (5 bases). Per germline, CDR1 MDHEN and CDR2 SYDVKM. V dropped 8 bases and J dropped 1 base, with 8 bases sitting between them. This CDR3 is 12 amino acids long. As DNA, the CDR3 is TGTGCCAGCGCGACAGCGAACACTGAAGCTTTCTTT. As protein: CASATANTEAFF.

The rearrangement uses TRBV7-8 and TRBJ1-1, with 8 bases matching TRBD1. J was trimmed by 10 bases and V by 5 bases; bases with no gene match: 15. The germline gives CDR1 SGHVS, CDR2 FQNEAQ. The length of the CDR3 is 15 residues. The CDR3 DNA follows: TGTGCCAGCAGCCCCCAGCAGGGGGCGCCCGGGGGAGCTTTCTTT. Its translation: CASSPQQGAPGGAFF.

This chain connects TRBV18 to TRBJ2-2, with a weak D call TRBD1 (6 bases). The CDR3 runs 13 residues. The V gene lost 8 bases and the J gene lost 1 base, with 8 bases spanning the gap. Germline values: CDR1 KGHSH, CDR2 LQKENI. The CDR3 reads CASVRGNTGELFF. The CDR3 nucleotides read TGTGCCAGCGTCAGGGGGAACACCGGGGAGCTGTTTTTT.

J is TRBJ1-5 and V is TRBV27; 7 bases align to TRBD1. The germline V gene has CDR1 MNHEY and CDR2 SMNVEV (reference sequence). V gave up 2 bases and J gave up 4 bases; unmatched junction bases: 2. This CDR3 has 14 residues. CDR3 in amino acids: CASSLSRGNQPQHF. In nucleotides, the CDR3 is TGTGCCAGCAGTTTAAGCAGGGGGAATCAGCCCCAGCATTTT.

The V call is TRBV5-1, the J call TRBJ2-3; 7 bases agree with TRBD2. The V segment lost 3 bases and the J segment 2 bases; nucleotides outside the gene matches: 6. The CDR3 length is 15 residues. CDR1 is SGHRS and CDR2 is YFSETQ in the germline V gene. CDR3: CASSSGLESTDTQYF. In DNA, the CDR3 is TGCGCCAGCAGCTCAGGACTAGAATCCACAGATACGCAGTATTTT.

The V call is TRBV5-1, the J call TRBJ1-1; the match to TRBD1 covers 8 bases. Trimming at V came to 0 bases and at J to 4 bases, leaving 2 bases not matched to a gene. The CDR3 runs 14 residues. Germline assignment: CDR1 SGHRS and CDR2 YFSETQ. The DNA for the CDR3 is TGCGCCAGCAGCTTGGCGACAGGGGTCACTGAAGCTTTCTTT. It encodes CASSLATGVTEAFF.

The table lists this clone with a count of one. The gene calls are TRBV4-3 and TRBJ2-5, with D hard to call. CDR1 is LGHNA, CDR2 YSLEER, per germline. Trimming removed 1 base from V and 0 bases from J, with 6 bases in between. The CDR3 totals 14 residues. This CDR3 is CASSQGLNQETQYF. The CDR3 DNA sequence: TGCGCCAGCAGCCAAGGGCTCAACCAAGAGACCCAGTACTTC.